Presented here are 16 T cell receptor beta chains from one specimen sequenced in a study of CD8 T cells in Susac syndrome. RNA amounts of roughly 0.45 to 1 ug underwent reverse transcription with random hexamers. TCRdb ran MiXCR on the immunoSEQ multiplex PCR reads and lists one entry per CDR3 protein. Of approximately 190,000 distinct CDR3 sequences listed, nearly 97% were seen once; the top ten hold roughly 0.093%. The sample taken for sequencing was CD4+ T cells from PBMCs. These receptors were collected from a human donor with Susac syndrome.

The CDR3 spells CASSPGDTSYEQYF. Here the CDR3 DNA reads TGTGCCAGCTCACCAGGGGACACCAGCTACGAGCAGTACTTC. The chain joins TRBV18 to TRBJ2-7, with a tentative D call TRBD1 (6 bases). CDR3 length equals 14 residues. Germline loops: CDR1 KGHSH, CDR2 LQKENI. The V end was cut by 2 bases, the J end by 3 bases, with 11 bases between.

The chain couples TRBV4-2 to TRBJ2-7; the D gene is possibly TRBD2 (5 bases). V gave up 1 base and J gave up 5 bases, with 15 bases separating them. The length of the CDR3 is 15 residues. Germline V gene sequence: CDR1 LGHNA, CDR2 YNFKEQ. The CDR3 here is CASSQGFYGGNEQYF. The CDR3 region has the DNA TGTGCCAGCAGCCAAGGTTTCTATGGAGGCAACGAGCAGTACTTC.

The chain joins TRBV12-5 to TRBJ2-5; no definite D call. The ends were cut back, 1 base at V and 1 base at J, with 7 bases in the middle. Germline CDR1 and CDR2: LGHNT and FRNRAP. CDR3 size: 14 residues. CDR3 DNA: TGTGCTAGTGGTTTGGGGCAGTCCCAAGAGACCCAGTACTTC. Translation gives CASGLGQSQETQYF.

The CDR3 reads CASSRRGSGYTF. DNA for the CDR3: TGTGCCAGCAGTAGGAGGGGGAGCGGCTACACCTTC. The V gene is TRBV6-5, the J gene TRBJ1-2; the D gene is possibly TRBD1 (6 bases). CDR3 length equals 12 residues. From germline, CDR1 is MNHEY and CDR2 SVGAGI. V dropped 5 bases and J dropped 8 bases, with 12 bases sitting between them.

The V call is TRBV6-5, the J call TRBJ2-3; D gene unclear. The CDR3 has 15 amino acids. CDR1 and CDR2 from the germline V gene are MNHEY and SVGAGI. V lost 0 bases and J 0 bases, leaving 7 bases between the germline ends. The CDR3 protein is CASSYSVPSTDTQYF. The CDR3 DNA reads TGTGCCAGCAGTTACTCCGTTCCCAGCACAGATACGCAGTATTTT.

This clonotype was detected only a few times. The CDR3 DNA follows: TGCAGTGCTAGGGTGAACACTGAAGCTTTCTTT. It specifies CSARVNTEAFF. The chain links TRBV20-1 to TRBJ1-1; the D is unclear. Trimming stripped 3 bases from V and 0 bases from J, with 2 bases between. This CDR3 has 11 residues. Looked up from germline, CDR1 is DFQATT and CDR2 is SNEGSKA (reference sequence).

This chain joins TRBV2 and TRBJ2-1, with D unresolved. Germline CDR1 reads SNHLY; CDR2 reads FYNNEI. Trimming stripped 6 bases from V and 1 base from J, with 7 bases between. The CDR3 loop spans 13 amino acids. For the CDR3, the DNA is TGTGCCAGCAGGGGCGATTCCTACAATGAGCAGTTCTTC. It yields the protein CASRGDSYNEQFF.

The gene calls are TRBV5-1 and TRBJ2-5; either TRBD1 or TRBD2 may fit D (6 bases each). Trimming removed 4 bases from V and 5 bases from J, with 12 bases in between. Germline CDR1 reads SGHRS; CDR2 reads YFSETQ. The CDR3 is 13 residues long. DNA of the CDR3: TGCGCCAGCAGCCGCGAGGGGGGTGAGACCCAGTACTTC. It yields the protein CASSREGGETQYF.

V usage is TRBV11-2 and J usage is TRBJ2-2, with TRBD1 identical over 7 bases. Trimming took 3 bases from V and 7 from J; bases not matched to a gene: 5. The germline CDR1 and CDR2 sequences are SGHAT and FQNNGV. This CDR3 has 14 residues. The CDR3 DNA follows: TGTGCCAGCAGCTTGAACAGGGGCATCGGGGAGCTGTTTTTT. This encodes CASSLNRGIGELFF. Drawing the rest from reference TRBV11-2 and TRBJ2-2, the complete variable domain is EAGVAQSPRYKIIEKRQSVAFWCNPISGHATLYWYQQILGQGPKLLIQFQNNGVVDDSQLPKDRFSAERLKGVDSTLKIQPAKLEDSAVYLCASSLNRGIGELFFGEGSRLTVL.

The rearrangement uses TRBV7-2 and TRBJ2-7, with a weak D call TRBD2 (5 bases). The germline V and J ends were trimmed by 8 bases and 7 bases, with 18 bases remaining between them. CDR3 length equals 13 residues. Germline V gene sequence: CDR1 SGHTA, CDR2 FQGNSA. This CDR3 reads CASAREGIGEQYF. The CDR3 coding sequence is TGTGCCAGCGCCCGAGAGGGAATAGGAGAGCAGTACTTC.

This clonotype came up once. The chain is built from TRBV20-1 and TRBJ2-1; 10 positions match TRBD2. V gave up 5 bases and J gave up 6 bases; unmatched junction bases: 7. The CDR3 sequence is 14 residues long. Germline V lookup: CDR1 DFQATT, CDR2 SNEGSKA (reference sequence). CDR3 nucleotide sequence: TGCAGTGCTCCCAACCAGCGGGGGGGCAATGAGCAGTTCTTC. Its translation: CSAPNQRGGNEQFF.

The chain couples TRBV30 to TRBJ1-1, with D perhaps TRBD1 (5 bases). The ends were cut back, 1 base at V and 1 base at J, with 10 bases in the middle. CDR3 length equals 14 residues. The germline CDR1 and CDR2 sequences are GTSNPN and SVGIG (reference sequence). The CDR3 here is CAWSEGRENTEAFF. The CDR3 DNA reads TGTGCCTGGAGTGAGGGGCGCGAGAACACTGAAGCTTTCTTT.

This clonotype has a single count. The chain uses TRBV20-1 and TRBJ2-1, with TRBD2 identical over 13 bases. Germline-derived CDR1 and CDR2 are DFQATT and SNEGSKA (reference sequence). The CDR3 contains 16 residues. Losses at the gene ends were 0 bases for V and 8 bases for J; bases not matched to a gene: 7. The CDR3 nucleotides are TGCAGTGCTAGAGATTGGACTAGCGGGGGTAATTATGAGCAGTTCTTC. Its protein product is CSARDWTSGGNYEQFF.

The genes are TRBV20-1 and TRBJ1-1; a possible D gene is TRBD1 (6 bases). Trimming took off 3 bases at V and 3 bases at J, with 17 bases between the two ends. In germline, CDR1 is DFQATT, CDR2 SNEGSKA (reference sequence). The CDR3 has 15 amino acids. The CDR3 region has the DNA TGCAGTGCTAGGCCGGGGGGGGCCCAATACACTGAAGCTTTCTTT. Amino acid sequence: CSARPGGAQYTEAFF.

The chain employs TRBV30 and TRBJ2-3; 12 nucleotides agree with TRBD2. The CDR3 runs 14 residues. V was pared by 5 bases and J by 2 bases, with 2 bases of the junction left unmatched. CDR1 is GTSNPN, CDR2 SVGIG, per germline (reference sequence). The DNA of the CDR3 is TGTGCCTGGGGACTAGCGGGAAACACAGATACGCAGTATTTT. This translates into CAWGLAGNTDTQYF.

The chain recombines TRBV4-1 with TRBJ1-6; no firm D call. The germline V and J ends were trimmed by 1 base and 8 bases, with 18 bases remaining between them. The CDR3 sequence is 17 residues long. Germline-derived CDR1 and CDR2 are MGHRA and YSYEKL. Written as DNA, the CDR3 is TGCGCCAGCAGCCAAGGCTCCGCGAGAGCTTTCGATTCACCCCTCCACTTT. It encodes CASSQGSARAFDSPLHF.